What follows is one T cell receptor beta chain and its context. V shed 7 bases and J 5 bases; nucleotides not matched to a gene: 7. This CDR3 contains 14 residues. Per germline, CDR1 ENHRY and CDR2 SYGVKD. TCRdb itself ran the 5' RACE reads through MiXCR, one entry per CDR3 protein. The sample has about 720,000 distinct CDR3 sequences; about 9.4% are singletons. This record belongs to a study of identical twins. The sample also formed part of further work on yellow fever vaccine responses in identical twins.

The gene calls are TRBV10-3 and TRBJ2-3; 9 bases map to TRBD2. The TCR originated in a woman between 18 and 29 years old in good health. Sample: PBMCs. The DNA for the CDR3 is TGTGCCATCAAGGGCGGGGGGGCCATAGATACGCAGTATTTT. Protein: CAIKGGGAIDTQYF.